These 30 T cell receptor beta chains share one sample of origin, sequenced in a study of shared clonotypes between healthy human individuals. Some clones are missing from TCRdb's copy, which holds only in-frame ones; the method was immunoSEQ multiplex PCR. The profile shows 1.5 million to 2.5 million clones, approximately 94% of them singletons. Naive CD8 cells, CD45RO-negative and positively selected for CCR7, excluded terminally differentiated effector memory CD45RA+ cells. What was sequenced was naive CD8+ T cells sorted from blood. The receptors originated from a man in his late teens or twenties in good health.

The rearrangement links TRBV10-1 to TRBJ1-1, with D uncertain. The CDR3 spans 18 residues. Per the germline V gene, CDR1 is WNHNN and CDR2 is SYGVQD (reference sequence). Trimming removed 0 bases from V and 5 bases from J, with 22 bases in between. CDR3 residues: CASSESLDRTPLETEAFF. The CDR3 bases are TGCGCCAGCAGTGAGTCGTTGGACCGAACTCCCTTGGAGACTGAAGCTTTCTTT.

The rearrangement joins TRBV10-3 to TRBJ2-5; no definite D call. The germline gives CDR1 ENHRY, CDR2 SYGVKD. The CDR3 runs 16 residues. Trimming shortened V by 3 bases and J by 2 bases, and 16 bases separated the two germline ends. The CDR3 loop is CAISDPAGELQETQYF. The DNA of the CDR3 is TGTGCCATCAGTGACCCCGCAGGAGAATTACAAGAGACCCAGTACTTC.

V gene TRBV11-2 combines with J gene TRBJ2-7; D is ambiguous. The CDR3 has 13 amino acids. The germline V and J ends were trimmed by 0 bases and 4 bases, with 7 bases remaining between them. Looked up from germline, CDR1 is SGHAT and CDR2 is FQNNGV. The CDR3 loop reads CASSLESRYEQYF. CDR3 bases: TGTGCCAGCAGCTTAGAATCCCGGTACGAGCAGTACTTC.

On this clone: Other DNA sequences of this sample code for an identical CDR3. This chain joins TRBV28 and TRBJ2-7; D is undetermined. The V end was cut by 3 bases, the J end by 0 bases, with 6 bases between. The CDR3 has 13 residues. CDR1 and CDR2 (germline): MDHEN, SYDVKM. The CDR3 region is CASSLLASYEQYF. CDR3 nucleotides: TGTGCCAGCAGTTTGCTGGCCTCCTACGAGCAGTACTTC.

This chain connects TRBV28 to TRBJ2-7; a weak D match, TRBD2 (5 bases). Between the trimmed V and J ends, which lost 0 bases and 2 bases, there was a span of 8 bases. Per germline, CDR1 MDHEN and CDR2 SYDVKM. The CDR3 has 14 amino acids. The CDR3 bases are TGTGCCAGCAGTTTATGGGGAGCAGCCTACGAGCAGTACTTC. It is translated as CASSLWGAAYEQYF.

The chain uses TRBV6-1 and TRBJ2-4; tentative D call: TRBD2 (7 bases). CDR3 length equals 17 residues. The germline CDR1 and CDR2 sequences are MNHNS and SASEGT. V shed 3 bases and J shed 6 bases, with 21 bases lying between them. DNA for the CDR3: TGTGCCAGCAGTGAGCACCATTGGGAGGGGGAGGGAAACATTCAGTACTTC. Translating gives CASSEHHWEGEGNIQYF.

J is TRBJ2-7 and V is TRBV7-8; 15 nucleotides align to TRBD2. V lost 6 bases, J lost 4 bases, and 1 base stayed unmatched. The CDR3 extends over 14 amino acids. The germline V gene has CDR1 SGHVS and CDR2 FQNEAQ. As DNA, the CDR3 is TGTGCCAGCAGGGGGACTAGCGGGGGGTACGAGCAGTACTTC. Translation gives CASRGTSGGYEQYF.

With respect to this clone: The sample contains more than one DNA sequence encoding this CDR3. The chain has TRBV30 and TRBJ1-2; a possible D gene is TRBD1 (5 bases). The CDR3 totals 13 residues. V lost 0 bases and J lost 4, with 9 bases in between. Germline V gives CDR1 GTSNPN, CDR2 SVGIG (reference sequence). CDR3 residues: CAWSVGQGYGYTF. DNA for the CDR3: TGTGCCTGGAGTGTCGGGCAGGGCTATGGCTACACCTTC.

The CDR3 reads CASSQDRIGGAYEQYF. The CDR3 nucleotides read TGTGCCAGCAGCCAAGATCGGATCGGGGGGGCCTACGAGCAGTACTTC. V is TRBV14 and J is TRBJ2-7, with 8 bases that match TRBD2. This CDR3 comprises 16 residues. Germline-derived CDR1 and CDR2 are SGHDN and FVKESK. Trimming at V came to 0 bases and at J to 2 bases, leaving 6 bases not matched to a gene.

With respect to this clone: Other DNA sequences in this specimen translate into the identical CDR3. This chain links TRBV9 with TRBJ2-7, with TRBD2 identical over 13 bases. The germline CDR1 and CDR2 sequences are SGDLS and YYNGEE. This CDR3 is 15 amino acids long. Trimming at V came to 3 bases and at J to 1 base, leaving 1 base not matched to a gene. CDR3 sequence reads: CASSEGLAGSYEQYF. The DNA for the CDR3 is TGTGCCAGCAGCGAGGGACTAGCGGGATCCTACGAGCAGTACTTC.

The genes are TRBV27 and TRBJ1-3, with 8 bases aligning to TRBD1. The V gene's germline CDR1 is MNHEY and CDR2 SMNVEV (reference sequence). This CDR3 is built from 15 residues. The ends lost 5 bases at V and 3 bases at J; junction bases unmatched: 6. The CDR3 protein is CASSPRTGFGNTIYF. DNA for the CDR3: TGTGCCAGCAGTCCCCGGACAGGGTTTGGAAACACCATATATTTT.

This clone occurred once. The chain combines TRBV5-6 with TRBJ2-3, with D possibly TRBD1 on 5 matching bases. Germline V gives CDR1 SGHDT, CDR2 YYEEEE. V gave up 2 bases and J gave up 4 bases, with 8 bases separating them. CDR3 length: 13 amino acids. The CDR3 region is CASSFGHSDTQYF. CDR3 nucleotide sequence: TGTGCCAGCAGCTTTGGACATTCAGATACGCAGTATTTT. The full variable domain, its missing parts supplied by reference TRBV5-6 and TRBJ2-3, is DAGVTQSPTHLIKTRGQQVTLRCSPKSGHDTVSWYQQALGQGPQFIFQYYEEEERQRGNFPDRFSGHQFPNYSSELNVNALLLGDSALYLCASSFGHSDTQYFGPGTRLTVL.

A single count supports this clone. V and J are TRBV7-9 and TRBJ1-1; possible D gene TRBD1, 6 bases. CDR1 and CDR2 (germline): SEHNR, FQNEAQ (reference sequence). The CDR3 is 16 amino acids. Deletions cut 5 bases from V and 1 base from J, with 17 bases between. The CDR3 here is CASSPTPGAKNTEAFF. The DNA for the CDR3 is TGTGCCAGCAGCCCCACTCCGGGGGCGAAGAACACTGAAGCTTTCTTT.

The chain combines TRBV7-9 with TRBJ2-1, with 10 bases matching TRBD2. The CDR3 covers 15 residues. Germline V gene data show CDR1 as SEHNR and CDR2 as FQNEAQ (reference sequence). V gave up 4 bases and J gave up 3 bases; unmatched junction bases: 3. CDR3 region: CASSSQREGYNEQFF. CDR3 sequence (DNA): TGTGCCAGCAGCTCGCAGCGGGAGGGCTACAATGAGCAGTTCTTC.

A single count supports this clone. Just one base apart from a much larger clone, this may be a read error. Other nucleotide sequences from this sample produce the same CDR3. The genes are TRBV7-9 and TRBJ2-7, with no clear D. The V and J ends lost 1 base and 0 bases respectively, with 4 bases between them. This CDR3 has 13 amino acids. From germline, CDR1 is SEHNR and CDR2 FQNEAQ (reference sequence). For the CDR3, the DNA is TGTGCCAGCAGCTTAGGCCCCTCCTACGAGCAGTACTTC. It codes for CASSLGPSYEQYF.

V gene TRBV7-2 combines with J gene TRBJ2-7; 10 bases line up with TRBD2. The CDR3 extends over 15 amino acids. The germline CDR1 and CDR2 sequences are SGHTA and FQGNSA. The V segment lost 5 bases and the J segment 5 bases; nucleotides outside the gene matches: 9. CDR3 DNA sequence: TGTGCCAGCAGCCCGAAAAGACTAGCGGGCCACGAGCAGTACTTC. Protein: CASSPKRLAGHEQYF.

The gene calls are TRBV6-1 and TRBJ1-6; possibly TRBD1 for D (6 bases). Per the germline V gene, CDR1 is MNHNS and CDR2 is SASEGT. This CDR3 is 16 amino acids long. Trimming removed 1 base at V and 9 bases at J, with 16 bases between. This chain's CDR3 is CASSEVRGHRGSPLHF. For the CDR3, the DNA is TGTGCCAGCAGTGAAGTTAGGGGACATAGAGGTTCACCCCTCCACTTT.

The chain has TRBV9 and TRBJ1-1; D remains unclear. The CDR3 is 14 residues long. From germline, CDR1 is SGDLS and CDR2 YYNGEE. V lost 0 bases and J lost 6, with 12 bases in between. CDR3 bases: TGTGCCAGCAGCGTAGGGTCCCTGGTCGCTGAAGCTTTCTTT. The encoded protein is CASSVGSLVAEAFF.

This chain uses TRBV21-1 with TRBJ2-2. TRBV21-1 is a pseudogene. This CDR3 has 17 amino acids. The CDR3 spells CASYPLSADRTTGELFF. The CDR3, as DNA: TGTGCCAGCTACCCACTTTCGGCAGATAGAACCACCGGGGAGCTGTTTTTT.

Details on this clone: Other DNA sequences in the sample encode the same CDR3. The V gene is TRBV9, the J gene TRBJ2-7; no firm D call. V lost 3 bases and J 4 bases, leaving 8 bases between the germline ends. Germline V gene lookup returns CDR1 SGDLS and CDR2 YYNGEE. This CDR3 is built from 12 residues. Written as DNA, the CDR3 is TGTGCCAGCAGCGGACAAGATTACGAGCAGTACTTC. Translation: CASSGQDYEQYF.

The chain is built from TRBV7-9 and TRBJ2-3; 11 bases agree with TRBD2. Germline V gene lookup returns CDR1 SEHNR and CDR2 FQNEAQ (reference sequence). The CDR3 loop spans 17 amino acids. The V gene end was trimmed by 3 bases and the J gene end by 2 bases; junction bases not matched to a gene: 7. The CDR3 DNA follows: TGTGCCAGCAGCTTGTCGATAGCGGGAGGGCCCACAGATACGCAGTATTTT. This encodes CASSLSIAGGPTDTQYF.

The rearrangement uses TRBV4-3 and TRBJ2-7; 7 bases match TRBD2. This CDR3 is 19 amino acids long. The germline gives CDR1 LGHNA, CDR2 YSLEER. V shed 1 base, J shed 1 base, and the junction held 16 bases outside the gene matches. The CDR3 reads CASSQVWGGEGLRSYEQYF. Here the CDR3 DNA reads TGCGCCAGCAGCCAAGTGTGGGGAGGGGAGGGCCTGAGGTCCTACGAGCAGTACTTC.

V gene TRBV6-5 combines with J gene TRBJ2-7; 8 bases agree with TRBD1. V lost 6 bases and J lost 4; bases outside the gene matches: 11. This CDR3 has 15 amino acids. Germline loops: CDR1 MNHEY, CDR2 SVGAGI. DNA for the CDR3: TGTGCCAGCAGCCCCGAACCGGGACAGGCTTACGAGCAGTACTTC. Translation: CASSPEPGQAYEQYF.

The chain recombines TRBV2 with TRBJ1-1, with D perhaps TRBD1 (5 bases). Trimming stripped 6 bases from V and 0 bases from J, with 11 bases between. Germline CDR1 SNHLY, CDR2 FYNNEI. The CDR3 length is 14 residues. The CDR3 nucleotides are TGTGCCAGCAGCCCGACAGTAATGAACACTGAAGCTTTCTTT. It codes for CASSPTVMNTEAFF.

V is TRBV6-5 and J is TRBJ2-2; no reliable D call. Germline CDR1 MNHEY, CDR2 SVGAGI. Trimming took 5 bases from V and 6 from J, leaving 4 bases between them. The CDR3 spans 11 residues. The CDR3 bases are TGTGCCAGCAGTCCATCCGGGGAGCTGTTTTTT. It codes for CASSPSGELFF.

The rearrangement uses TRBV4-3 and TRBJ1-1; D might be TRBD1 (5 bases). Germline V CDR1 and CDR2: LGHNA, YSLEER. With 4 bases removed from V and 5 bases from J, the gap between germline ends came to 17 bases. The CDR3 covers 15 residues. CDR3 sequence reads: CASSPVVGGRTEAFF. In nucleotides, the CDR3 is TGCGCCAGCAGCCCAGTGGTTGGGGGGAGGACTGAAGCTTTCTTT.

The V call is TRBV15, the J call TRBJ2-5; D is possibly TRBD2 (5 bases). The CDR3 loop spans 15 amino acids. Looked up from germline, CDR1 is LNHNV and CDR2 is YYDKDF (reference sequence). V was trimmed by 5 bases and J by 5 bases, leaving 18 bases between them. The CDR3 nucleotides read TGTGCCACCAGCGGTCAGTCGGGGATATGGGAGACCCAGTACTTC. Amino acid sequence: CATSGQSGIWETQYF. Full variable domain (missing parts from reference TRBV15 and TRBJ2-5): DAMVIQNPRYQVTQFGKPVTLSCSQTLNHNVMYWYQQKSSQAPKLLFHYYDKDFNNEADTPDNFQSRRPNTSFCFLDIRSPGLGDTAMYLCATSGQSGIWETQYFGPGTRLLVL.

This clone appeared a single time. The V gene is TRBV5-1, the J gene TRBJ2-1, with TRBD1 matching 7 bases. CDR3 length: 15 amino acids. The V gene's germline CDR1 is SGHRS and CDR2 YFSETQ. J lost 4 bases, V lost 4 bases, and 8 bases had no gene match. The CDR3 loop is CASSLDRLRYNEQFF. The CDR3 region has the DNA TGCGCCAGCAGCCTGGACAGGTTGAGGTACAATGAGCAGTTCTTC.

This chain links TRBV6-1 with TRBJ2-2, with TRBD1 matching over 10 bases. The CDR3 contains 18 residues. Germline-derived CDR1 and CDR2 are MNHNS and SASEGT. Trimming removed 1 base from V and 5 bases from J; junction bases left unmatched: 10. CDR3 protein: CASSEVETGGEGTGELFF. The CDR3 bases are TGTGCCAGCAGTGAAGTAGAGACAGGGGGCGAGGGGACCGGGGAGCTGTTTTTT.

The gene calls are TRBV27 and TRBJ2-7; possibly TRBD2 for D (6 bases). Between the trimmed V and J ends, which lost 5 bases and 2 bases, there was a span of 16 bases. CDR1 is MNHEY and CDR2 is SMNVEV in the germline V gene (reference sequence). The CDR3 consists of 15 residues. The CDR3 bases are TGTGCCAGCAGTCCCGGGGGACTGACGGCCTACGAGCAGTACTTC. It is translated as CASSPGGLTAYEQYF.